The sequence of this T cell receptor beta chain was determined in a study of OX40 agonist ivuxolimab in advanced cancers. With respect to this clone: What it binds is unknown.

Germline CDR1 and CDR2: MDHEN and SYDVKM. V was pared by 6 bases and J by 5 bases, with 3 bases of the junction left unmatched. The CDR3 length is 13 residues. Findings of the study overall: Normalized T-cell clonal expansion was also low in some nonresponders.

Libraries were prepared by immunoSEQ multiplex PCR; TCRdb keeps only in-frame clonotypes and omits some of them. The sample shows over 60,000 clones, around 85% of them seen only once. This receptor was taken from an adult with an advanced solid tumor such as melanoma, head and neck, liver or kidney cancer. Source: CD4+ or CD8+ T cells sorted from blood, taken in a trial of the OX40 agonist ivuxolimab. The chain combines TRBV28 with TRBJ2-7, with 11 positions matching TRBD2. CDR3 region: CASRGLAAHEQYF. Here the CDR3 DNA reads TGTGCCAGCAGGGGACTAGCGGCCCACGAGCAGTACTTC.